Reported below is one TCR beta chain. Ten or more counts support this clone. The clone's antigen remains unknown. No base quality values were provided; no much bigger clone lies one nucleotide off. This sample is part of a study of shared clonotypes between healthy human individuals (dated by TCRdb to the early 2020s). With regard to the full study: The cohort comprised a couple of women and a few men aged 18 to 49 years. Leukapheresis yielded between about 0.94 and 8.9 billion PBMCs per donor. Per donor, three plates each were used for CD4 naive and CD4 memory, two for CD8 naive, and one for CD8 memory. To increase sequencing depth and limit assay-specific biases, different laboratories used diverse techniques to prepare libraries and sequence TCR repertoires. The study deeply sequenced blood TCR repertoires of five healthy adults to estimate repertoire size and the extent of clonotype sharing between individuals.

Using the deep immunoSEQ assay, multiplex PCR amplified TCR CDR3 regions from genomic DNA. Extracted genomic DNA from each cell subset was spread evenly across all wells of several immunoSEQ 96-well plates, with each plate serving as a replicate. For sorted subsets, approximately 200 ng of genomic DNA, equivalent to 25,000 to 35,000 T cell genomes, went into each replicate PCR. Purified libraries were measured with a Qubit 3.0 fluorometer, size-checked on a Bioanalyzer 2100, and measured again with the KAPA Library Quantification kit. Every immunoSEQ 96-well plate was sequenced on a dedicated single-read 150-cycle Illumina NextSeq 550 flow cell. The authors' pipeline ran thus. Because only junctional sequences without quality scores were contained in the immunoSEQ output, filtering matching that applied to full-length reads could not be performed. Sequences were annotated with PyIR, a Python wrapper for IgBLAST v1.9, and V/J genes and CDR3 were assigned using IMGT germline references. Any read was removed if the V/J assignment was weak (E-value above 1e-6), the CDR3 was missing, or the read contained stop codons, out-of-frame junctions, or ambiguous translated residues. A V3J clonotype was defined by an identical inferred V gene, J gene, and CDR3 amino acid sequence. To compute the percentage overlap between repertoires, the number of shared unique clonotypes was divided by the size of the smaller repertoire. RTK rarefaction, the Chao1 estimator, and Recon v2.1 estimates of unobserved clonotypes were used to assess repertoire richness. OLGA was used to compute generation probabilities for all TCRbeta clonotypes that the gDNA method yielded from four donors. TCRdb carries this immuneACCESS record with in-frame sequences only. Its versions omit some clonotypes, under half of them owing to an unresolved V gene in the studies checked, with the rest unexplained. V and J calls and clone size are given by that table; D and trimming were obtained from the DNA. The sample data list some 2.1 million clones, and roughly 94% of these were observed just once. The ten largest clonotypes hold under 0.15% of the sample.

The donors were healthy, HIV-negative adults who had no recently reported acute infections or vaccinations. Every donor was a Caucasian adult residing in Nashville, Tennessee, USA. CD4+ T cells were enriched through magnetic negative selection, after which naive cells were positively selected on CD45RA and the remaining negative fraction served as the memory subset. After blood collection by leukapheresis, PBMCs were isolated using Ficoll-Histopaque density gradient centrifugation and then cryopreserved in the vapor phase of liquid nitrogen. Analytical flow cytometry was used to check the purity and quantity of every magnetically sorted T cell population. From each sorted fraction, genomic DNA was isolated and quantified by UV absorbance on a Nanodrop 2000c. Results and caveats for the whole study, not just this receptor: Sampling was restricted to blood, and TCR repertoires in tissues likely differ from the TCR repertoires found in blood. The genetic and exposure-history diversity represented was limited by the small number of donors. Estimated clonotype richness was generally larger for naive than for memory subsets. Clonotypes shared by all four sorted-subset donors showed higher generation probabilities than non-shared clonotypes. Pairwise subsampling led to the expectation that sequencing depth would affect the degree of clonotype sharing among donors. About 5% of naive CD4, approximately 3.7% of naive CD8, 2.3% of memory CD4, and less than 0.45% of memory CD8 clonotypes were shared across a few donors. Incomplete sequencing was indicated by rarefaction of sorted-subset datasets, despite the large sequencing depth.

The CDR3 starts with the cysteine, ends with the phenylalanine, and has 14 residues. Only the CDR3 DNA stays, 42 bases, in frame from base 1. V is cut by 6 bases and J by 2 bases, and the space between the germline ends is 14 bases. Per the germline V gene, ENHRY is the CDR1 and SYGVKD is the CDR2. This chain joins TRBV10-3 to TRBJ2-7, with TRBD2 perhaps the D gene, on 6 matching bases. The sequenced material came from naive CD4+ T cells sorted from blood. According to the study, the label for this sample's cell subset or site signals: CD45RA+ positively selected. The sequence derives from a man between 18 and 35 years old in good health. The DNA sequence is TGTGCCATCAGGGAGGGACCGGCCACCTACGAGCAGTACTTC. It specifies CAIREGPATYEQYF.